The 23 T cell receptor beta chains in this list originate from one sample, sequenced in a study of CXCR3-negative and CXCR3-positive naive CD8 T cells. The study made its TRB cDNA libraries by 5' RACE, adding UMI labels. For each CDR3 protein, TCRdb gives one entry from its re-call of the 5' RACE reads, without DNA. This sample lists approximately 62,000 distinct CDR3 sequences; its ten largest clones have about 4.4%. What was sequenced was naive CXCR3- CD8+ T cells from blood. Subset meaning: CD45RO-CCR7+CD27+CD95- naive CD8+ T cells lacking CXCR3 (TNR3-). The receptors derive from a human donor in good health. Some clones in this sample may be carry-over from other donors' samples.

The V call is TRBV20-1, the J call TRBJ2-5; TCRdb designates TRBD1, a call that cannot be tested without DNA. The CDR3 is 15 amino acids. In germline, CDR1 is DFQATT, CDR2 SNEGSKA (reference sequence). CDR3 in amino acids: CSARVVGQGQETQYF.

The chain combines TRBV27 with TRBJ2-5; TCRdb gives TRBD2 as the D gene, but with no DNA this cannot be confirmed. Germline CDR1 is MNHEY and CDR2 is SMNVEV (reference sequence). This CDR3 has 15 residues. The CDR3 sequence: CASSAGTSPQETQYF.

V gene TRBV29-1 combines with J gene TRBJ2-3. The CDR3 length is 13 residues. Germline V gene data show CDR1 as SQVTM and CDR2 as ANQGSEA. Here the CDR3 reads CSVVWSNTDTQYF.

This chain uses TRBV6-2 or TRBV6-3 with TRBJ2-7; as DNA is missing, the TRBD1 call by TCRdb cannot be tested. This CDR3 comprises 14 residues. CDR1 is MNHEY, CDR2 SVGEGT, per germline. The CDR3 is CASSYDDALYEQYF.

This sequence joins TRBV28 and TRBJ2-3; with no DNA, the TCRdb D assignment of TRBD1 cannot be verified. Germline loops: CDR1 MDHEN, CDR2 SYDVKM. There are 12 residues in the CDR3. The CDR3 sequence: CASSPPGNTQYF.

The V and J genes are TRBV15 and TRBJ2-1; with no DNA, the TCRdb D assignment of TRBD1 cannot be verified. The CDR3 has 15 amino acids. CDR1 and CDR2 from the germline V gene are LNHNV and YYDKDF (reference sequence). The chain's CDR3 is CATSRVFGEGHEQFF.

The V call is TRBV7-3, the J call TRBJ2-7; lacking DNA, the TRBD1 call made by TCRdb goes unchecked. The CDR3 consists of 14 residues. Germline V gene lookup returns CDR1 SGHTA and CDR2 FQGTGA. The CDR3: CASSPWDRGGEQYF.

V usage is TRBV28 and J usage is TRBJ1-1. The CDR3 has 14 amino acids. Germline CDR1 is MDHEN and CDR2 is SYDVKM. Here the CDR3 reads CASSSLNYNNEAFF.

The V and J genes are TRBV28 and TRBJ2-1; TCRdb designates TRBD2, a call that cannot be tested without DNA. The CDR3 length is 16 residues. Germline-derived CDR1 and CDR2 are MDHEN and SYDVKM. The CDR3: CASSFVTSGGASEQFF.

V and J are TRBV6-4 and TRBJ2-6; checking the TCRdb D call of TRBD1 is not possible without DNA. There are 15 residues in the CDR3. Germline CDR1 is MRHNA and CDR2 is SNTAGT. The chain's CDR3 is CASSETGTGANVLTF.

The rearrangement uses TRBV19 and TRBJ1-1; TCRdb proposes TRBD1, but this gene call is untestable without DNA. The CDR3 length is 14 residues. Germline V lookup: CDR1 LNHDA, CDR2 SQIVND (reference sequence). The CDR3 reads CASSWDRGYTEAFF.

This chain joins TRBV19 and TRBJ2-7; TCRdb designates TRBD1, a call that cannot be tested without DNA. The CDR3 spans 15 residues. Germline V gene sequence: CDR1 LNHDA, CDR2 SQIVND (reference sequence). The CDR3 sequence: CASSIDDSGINEQYF.

The rearrangement uses TRBV29-1 and TRBJ1-1; checking the TCRdb D call of TRBD1 is not possible without DNA. This CDR3 is 12 amino acids long. Germline loops: CDR1 SQVTM, CDR2 ANQGSEA. CDR3 amino acids: CSVERGNTEAFF.

The chain employs TRBV5-1 and TRBJ1-1; the TCRdb call, TRBD1, lacks DNA for checking. Germline lookup yields CDR1 SGHRS and CDR2 YFSETQ. This CDR3 comprises 13 residues. The CDR3 here is CASSSGQGAEAFF.

This chain connects TRBV6-6 to TRBJ1-5; TCRdb reports TRBD1, a call that lacks DNA to check it against. Germline lookup yields CDR1 MNHNY and CDR2 SVGAGI (reference sequence). This CDR3 has 16 amino acids. CDR3 sequence reads: CASSSDRGVGNQPQHF.

The chain joins TRBV29-1 to TRBJ2-7. The CDR3 extends over 11 amino acids. Germline assignment: CDR1 SQVTM and CDR2 ANQGSEA. CDR3: CSVAGPYEQYF.

This chain links TRBV29-1 with TRBJ1-2; TCRdb gives TRBD1 as the D gene, but with no DNA this cannot be confirmed. The CDR3 length is 14 residues. Germline V lookup: CDR1 SQVTM, CDR2 ANQGSEA. The CDR3 spells CSVDTDVRDYGYTF.

This rearrangement joins TRBV28 to TRBJ2-7; the D call from TCRdb, TRBD1, cannot be confirmed without DNA. CDR1 MDHEN and CDR2 SYDVKM come from the germline V gene. The CDR3 has 15 amino acids. This CDR3 is CASTTGAPRTYEQYF.

The chain has TRBV7-9 and TRBJ1-4; without DNA, the TCRdb call of TRBD1 cannot be checked. This CDR3 has 16 residues. Germline loops: CDR1 SEHNR, CDR2 FQNEAQ (reference sequence). CDR3 amino acids: CASSLSHRVANEKLFF.

The gene calls are TRBV7-6 and TRBJ2-7; the D call from TCRdb, TRBD1, cannot be confirmed without DNA. Germline V gene sequence: CDR1 SGHVS, CDR2 FNYEAQ. CDR3 length equals 15 residues. The CDR3 protein is CASSLEAGDIYEQYF.

The J gene is TRBJ2-3, the V gene TRBV7-9. CDR3 length equals 13 residues. The germline V gene has CDR1 SEHNR and CDR2 FQNEAQ (reference sequence). The CDR3 sequence: CASSQPRTDTQYF.

The V call is TRBV6-2 or TRBV6-3, the J call TRBJ2-3; no DNA is available, so the TRBD2 call from TCRdb remains unchecked. The germline V gene encodes CDR1 MNHEY and CDR2 SVGEGT. This CDR3 has 16 residues. Here the CDR3 reads CASSPRGRGGPDTQYF.

The rearrangement uses TRBV6-4 and TRBJ2-1; TCRdb outputs TRBD1, but without DNA this stays unchecked. Germline loops: CDR1 MRHNA, CDR2 SNTAGT. This CDR3 has 13 residues. The CDR3 sequence is CASSDSSAGVQFF.